These 23 T cell receptor beta chains were sequenced from one sample in a study of CD8 T cells in ankylosing spondylitis (dated by TCRdb to 2015 to 2018). Library creation used 5' RACE. The listed sequencing device is Illumina HiSeq 2500. TCRdb trimmed public reads at Q25 via fastp, called clones via MiXCR and kept in-frame beta chains. Each entry is one CDR3 protein sequence, shown with its most common DNA and genes. For this sample there are about 340,000 distinct CDR3 sequences; about 15% appear just once. Approximately 1.1% of the sample comes from the top ten. The sample taken for sequencing was blood, either unsorted or a sorted T cell fraction (not recorded which). Receptors were obtained from a male donor with ankylosing spondylitis or in good health (not recorded which).

This clonotype was detected a few times. The chain uses TRBV4-2 and TRBJ2-3; D remains unclear. V shed 1 base and J shed 0 bases, with 11 bases lying between them. The CDR3 is 16 residues long. Germline V gives CDR1 LGHNA, CDR2 YNFKEQ. CDR3 bases: TGTGCCAGCAGCCAAGGGGATACCCAAAGCACAGATACGCAGTATTTT. This gives the protein CASSQGDTQSTDTQYF.

The chain has TRBV20-1 and TRBJ2-5; maybe TRBD2 (6 bases). Germline-derived CDR1 and CDR2 are DFQATT and SNEGSKA (reference sequence). Deletions cut 1 base from V and 3 bases from J, with 12 bases between. CDR3 length: 14 residues. CDR3 sequence reads: CSARGRGREETQYF. In DNA, the CDR3 is TGCAGTGCTAGAGGGCGGGGACGGGAAGAGACCCAGTACTTC.

This clonotype came up many times. The V gene is TRBV2, the J gene TRBJ2-3; no reliable D call. V dropped 8 bases and J dropped 6 bases, with 12 bases sitting between them. Germline V gene data show CDR1 as SNHLY and CDR2 as FYNNEI. This CDR3 region has 12 residues. The DNA for the CDR3 is TGTGCCAGCGTCCGCCTTGGGGATACGCAGTATTTT. Protein sequence: CASVRLGDTQYF.

This clonotype came up a few times. The chain joins TRBV14 to TRBJ1-1; D unresolved. Per the germline V gene, CDR1 is SGHDN and CDR2 is FVKESK. This CDR3 region has 15 residues. Trimming cost V 4 bases and J 6 bases, with 18 bases left between them. The CDR3 protein is CASSPLGPVGAEAFF. CDR3 nucleotides: TGTGCCAGCAGCCCCTTGGGCCCGGTTGGCGCTGAAGCTTTCTTT.

In this sample, this clonotype turned up many times. This chain joins TRBV11-2 and TRBJ2-5, with D possibly matching TRBD1 (6 bases). This CDR3 spans 14 amino acids. Germline CDR1 SGHAT, CDR2 FQNNGV. The ends were cut back, 1 base at V and 2 bases at J, with 8 bases in the middle. This CDR3 reads CASSLGTGQETQYF. The CDR3 coding sequence is TGTGCCAGCAGCTTAGGTACAGGGCAAGAGACCCAGTACTTC.

This clonotype was counted a single time. This chain uses TRBV4-2 with TRBJ2-5; 13 positions match TRBD2. The CDR3 loop spans 18 amino acids. The ends lost 1 base at V and 5 bases at J; junction bases unmatched: 10. CDR1 is LGHNA and CDR2 is YNFKEQ in the germline V gene. The CDR3 spells CASSQGTSGGTGEETQYF. The CDR3 DNA reads as TGTGCCAGCAGCCAAGGGACTAGCGGGGGTACCGGGGAGGAGACCCAGTACTTC.

A few counts support this clonotype. The gene calls are TRBV6-1 and TRBJ2-1; 12 bases are a match to TRBD2. The CDR3 covers 15 residues. Per the germline V gene, CDR1 is MNHNS and CDR2 is SASEGT. The V and J ends lost 6 bases and 9 bases, in that order; junction bases with no gene match: 9. The chain's CDR3 is CASSPGTSGFGEQFF. CDR3 in DNA: TGTGCCAGCAGCCCCGGGACTAGCGGGTTCGGTGAGCAGTTCTTC.

This clonotype was observed a handful of times. J is TRBJ2-1 and V is TRBV27; 9 bases fit TRBD2. This CDR3 comprises 16 residues. Per germline, CDR1 MNHEY and CDR2 SMNVEV (reference sequence). V dropped 3 bases and J dropped 5; count of bases not matched to a gene: 8. The CDR3: CASSFRVAGADNEQFF. The CDR3 DNA reads as TGTGCCAGCAGTTTTAGGGTAGCGGGAGCAGACAATGAGCAGTTCTTC.

This clonotype was detected a few times. The chain has TRBV29-1 and TRBJ2-7; 8 positions agree with TRBD2. The length of the CDR3 is 13 residues. Trimming took 7 bases from V and 1 from J; bases not matched to a gene: 6. CDR1 SQVTM and CDR2 ANQGSEA come from the germline V gene. The chain's CDR3 is CSAYKRESYEQYF. The CDR3 region has the DNA TGCAGCGCCTATAAGCGGGAGTCCTACGAGCAGTACTTC.

The chain joins TRBV6-2 or TRBV6-3 to TRBJ2-3; no reliable D call. V lost 2 bases and J lost 1, with 7 bases in between. Germline CDR1 is MNHEY and CDR2 is SVGEGT. This CDR3 comprises 14 residues. CDR3 loop: CASSYKAGTDTQYF. Written as DNA, the CDR3 is TGTGCCAGCAGTTACAAGGCGGGCACAGATACGCAGTATTTT.

The rearrangement links TRBV6-5 to TRBJ1-1; unclear D gene. From germline, CDR1 is MNHEY and CDR2 SVGAGI. V was clipped by 0 bases and J by 0 bases, with 2 bases between them. There are 13 residues in the CDR3. CDR3 in amino acids: CASSYSVNTEAFF. The DNA for the CDR3 is TGTGCCAGCAGTTACTCAGTGAACACTGAAGCTTTCTTT.

This clonotype was counted a few times. This chain connects TRBV29-1 to TRBJ1-2, with D unclear. CDR1 is SQVTM, CDR2 ANQGSEA, per germline. Trimming left V 7 bases short and J 8 bases short, with 17 bases between. This CDR3 has 12 residues. Here the CDR3 reads CSGYSGLGGYTF. CDR3 in DNA: TGCAGCGGCTACAGTGGCCTAGGGGGCTACACCTTC.

This clonotype was recorded a few times. This chain links TRBV5-1 with TRBJ2-2, with 7 positions matching TRBD1. V dropped 4 bases and J dropped 5; count of bases not matched to a gene: 5. CDR1 is SGHRS and CDR2 is YFSETQ in the germline V gene. The CDR3 has 14 amino acids. The CDR3 region has the DNA TGCGCCAGCAGCCACGGGACAGCTACCGGGGAGCTGTTTTTT. It yields the protein CASSHGTATGELFF.

V usage is TRBV30 and J usage is TRBJ1-5; 8 bases are shared with TRBD1. Trimming took 2 bases from V and 4 from J; bases not matched to a gene: 1. The germline V gene has CDR1 GTSNPN and CDR2 SVGIG (reference sequence). The length of the CDR3 is 13 residues. This CDR3 is CAWSTGGNQPQHF. In DNA, the CDR3 is TGTGCCTGGAGTACAGGGGGTAATCAGCCCCAGCATTTT. Filled out from reference TRBV30 and TRBJ1-5, the complete variable domain reads SQTIHQWPATLVQPVGSPLSLECTVEGTSNPNLYWYRQAAGRGLQLLFYSVGIGQISSEVPQNLSASRPQDRQFILSSKKLLLSDSGFYLCAWSTGGNQPQHFGDGTRLSIL.

This clonotype has only a few counts. CDR3 region: CSVELGSQETQYF. The DNA of the CDR3 is TGCAGCGTTGAACTGGGCAGCCAAGAGACCCAGTACTTC. The V gene is TRBV29-1, the J gene TRBJ2-5; D unclear. Germline CDR1 SQVTM, CDR2 ANQGSEA. V was pared by 2 bases and J by 1 base, with 8 bases between. This CDR3 contains 13 residues.

The table lists this clonotype with a few counts. The chain uses TRBV7-2 and TRBJ2-1; 9 bases are shared with TRBD1. V dropped 5 bases and J dropped 4; count of bases not matched to a gene: 9. The CDR3 extends over 16 amino acids. Germline V lookup: CDR1 SGHTA, CDR2 FQGNSA. CDR3 nucleotides: TGTGCCAGCAGCCCCCGGCGGGGACAGGGATACAATGAGCAGTTCTTC. It specifies CASSPRRGQGYNEQFF.

The chain carries TRBV9 and TRBJ2-5; the D gene is possibly TRBD1 (7 bases). The CDR3 loop spans 15 amino acids. Germline V gene lookup returns CDR1 SGDLS and CDR2 YYNGEE. Trimming cost V 4 bases and J 5 bases, with 18 bases left between them. The CDR3 loop reads CASSPKTGRSETQYF. The CDR3 DNA is TGTGCCAGCAGCCCCAAGACAGGGAGGTCGGAGACCCAGTACTTC. The full variable domain, completed using reference TRBV9 and TRBJ2-5, is DSGVTQTPKHLITATGQRVTLRCSPRSGDLSVYWYQQSLDQGLQFLIQYYNGEERAKGNILERFSAQQFPDLHSELNLSSLELGDSALYFCASSPKTGRSETQYFGPGTRLLVL.

Details on this clonotype: Possible read error: a much larger clone is one base away. The chain employs TRBV4-2 and TRBJ2-3; TRBD2 aligns across 9 bases. The germline V gene encodes CDR1 LGHNA and CDR2 YNFKEQ. The CDR3 covers 14 residues. V was pared by 1 base and J by 4 bases, with 0 bases of the junction left unmatched. CDR3: CASSQGTSADTQYF. Written as DNA, the CDR3 is TGTGCCAGCAGCCAAGGGACTAGCGCAGATACGCAGTATTTT.

V and J are TRBV30 and TRBJ1-3; D not resolved. The CDR3 consists of 11 residues. CDR1 and CDR2 (germline): GTSNPN, SVGIG (reference sequence). The V end lost 0 bases, the J end lost 8 bases, and 5 bases lay between the germline ends. For the CDR3, the DNA is TGTGCCTGGAGTGTAGGGTACACCATATATTTT. Translated, it gives CAWSVGYTIYF.

This clonotype has just a few counts. The rearrangement links TRBV12-3 or TRBV12-4 to TRBJ1-2, with D tentatively TRBD1 (6 bases). The CDR3 extends over 13 amino acids. Trimming pared 6 bases from V and 8 bases from J, leaving 16 bases between. CDR3 protein: CASRLRQEGGYTF. The CDR3 bases are TGTGCCAGCAGACTAAGACAGGAAGGGGGCTACACCTTC.

This chain links TRBV29-1 with TRBJ2-6, with 9 bases that match TRBD1. The CDR3 runs 17 residues. Germline V gives CDR1 SQVTM, CDR2 ANQGSEA. With 0 bases clipped from V and 4 bases from J, the junction kept 7 bases outside the gene matches. CDR3 loop: CSVEEGQGVSGANVLTF. The CDR3 DNA reads TGCAGCGTTGAAGAGGGACAGGGAGTCTCCGGGGCCAACGTCCTGACTTTC.

This clonotype was observed many times. Here the CDR3 reads CASSLGVRGASYNEQFF. CDR3 DNA sequence: TGCGCCAGCAGCTTGGGGGTCCGGGGGGCCTCCTACAATGAGCAGTTCTTC. J is TRBJ2-1 and V is TRBV5-1; TRBD2 might be the D (7 bases). CDR1 is SGHRS, CDR2 YFSETQ, per germline. Trimming stripped 0 bases from V and 0 bases from J, with 13 bases between. The CDR3 totals 17 residues.

The rearrangement uses TRBV5-5 and TRBJ2-3; D is ambiguous. The germline V gene encodes CDR1 SGHKS and CDR2 YYEKEE (reference sequence). V was cut by 4 bases and J by 0 bases, with 12 bases left in between. The CDR3 spans 15 residues. The CDR3 DNA reads as TGTGCCAGCAGCGGACCGGGCGCGAGCACAGATACGCAGTATTTT. It encodes CASSGPGASTDTQYF.